The rows below give T cell receptor beta chains drawn from one sample of a study of blood T cell repertoires in COVID-19. Method: immunoSEQ multiplex PCR; TCRdb's copy keeps in-frame clones and lacks some. The sample includes about 150,000 clones, 87% of them seen just once. What was sequenced was peripheral blood. The source is a woman between 50 and 59 years old with acute or convalescent COVID-19. CDR3s include the opening cysteine and the closing phenylalanine or tryptophan. D genes are given only for firm matches. Some rows have no size entry. The others give once, few or many, or a class for an expanded clone.

clone size: -; J gene: TRBJ2-2; D gene: TRBD1; V gene: TRBV7-9; CDR3 DNA: TGTGCCAGCAGCTTAAACAGGGGGGACACCGGGGAGCTGTTTTTT; CDR3 protein: CASSLNRGDTGELFF
clone size: -; J gene: TRBJ2-1; D gene: -; V gene: TRBV21-1; CDR3 DNA: TGTGCCAGCAGACCAGGGGCCCCCTACAATGAGCAGTTCTTC; CDR3 protein: CASRPGAPYNEQFF
clone size: -; J gene: TRBJ2-3; D gene: -; V gene: TRBV10-1; CDR3 DNA: TGCGCCAGCAGTGAGGGGCAGAGCACAGATACGCAGTATTTT; CDR3 protein: CASSEGQSTDTQYF
clone size: -; J gene: TRBJ2-7; D gene: -; V gene: TRBV27; CDR3 DNA: TGTGCCAGCAGTTTTCTGGGGGCGGACGAGCAGTACTTC; CDR3 protein: CASSFLGADEQYF
clone size: -; J gene: TRBJ2-1; D gene: -; V gene: TRBV21-1; CDR3 DNA: -; CDR3 protein: CASSQRHPDRHTMSSSSGDEQFF
clone size: once; J gene: TRBJ1-3; D gene: -; V gene: TRBV30; CDR3 DNA: TGTGCCTGGAGTGAGGAGCCTGGAAACACCATATATTTT; CDR3 protein: CAWSEEPGNTIYF
clone size: -; J gene: TRBJ2-1; D gene: TRBD2; V gene: TRBV7-3; CDR3 DNA: TGTGCCAGCAGCTTAAGCGGGGGGGCGTACAATGAGCAGTTCTTC; CDR3 protein: CASSLSGGAYNEQFF
clone size: once; J gene: TRBJ2-7; D gene: -; V gene: TRBV19; CDR3 DNA: TGTGCCAGTAGTATGCGGGTTTTCCACGAGCAGTACTTC; CDR3 protein: CASSMRVFHEQYF
clone size: -; J gene: TRBJ2-7; D gene: -; V gene: TRBV2; CDR3 DNA: TGTGCCGCGGGAGACCCAACCGCAGGGGACGAGCAGTACTTC; CDR3 protein: CAAGDPTAGDEQYF
clone size: -; J gene: TRBJ2-5; D gene: TRBD2; V gene: TRBV24-1; CDR3 DNA: TGTGCCACCAGTGACTCTTTTGGGACTAGCGGGGACCGAGAGACCCAGTACTTC; CDR3 protein: CATSDSFGTSGDRETQYF
clone size: -; J gene: TRBJ1-4; D gene: TRBD1; V gene: TRBV29-1; CDR3 DNA: TGCAGCGTACGGGACAGGCTTAATGAAAAACTGTTTTTT; CDR3 protein: CSVRDRLNEKLFF
clone size: once; J gene: TRBJ2-2; D gene: TRBD2; V gene: TRBV10-1; CDR3 DNA: TGCGCCAGCAGCGGTCCGGGGACTAGCGGGGACCCGGACACCGGGGAGCTGTTTTTT; CDR3 protein: CASSGPGTSGDPDTGELFF
clone size: -; J gene: TRBJ2-1; D gene: -; V gene: TRBV9; CDR3 DNA: TGTGCCAGCAGCGTGGGCGGGGGCGGACTGGGGAATGAGCAGTTCTTC; CDR3 protein: CASSVGGGGLGNEQFF
clone size: -; J gene: TRBJ1-6; D gene: -; V gene: TRBV28; CDR3 DNA: TGTGCCAGCAGTTCAGGATCACCCCTCCACTTT; CDR3 protein: CASSSGSPLHF
clone size: -; J gene: TRBJ1-6; D gene: -; V gene: TRBV10-3; CDR3 DNA: TGTGCCGCGTGCGGGGGTCCCCTCCACTTT; CDR3 protein: CAACGGPLHF
clone size: -; J gene: TRBJ2-2; D gene: TRBD1; V gene: TRBV28; CDR3 DNA: TGTGCCAGCACTTCGGGACAGGGCGTCACCGGGGAGCTGTTTTTT; CDR3 protein: CASTSGQGVTGELFF
clone size: -; J gene: TRBJ1-1; D gene: -; V gene: TRBV6-2/TRBV6-3; CDR3 DNA: TGTGCCAGCAGCAATATAAACCGCAGGGCCGTGAACACTGAAGCTTTCTTT; CDR3 protein: CASSNINRRAVNTEAFF
clone size: -; J gene: TRBJ2-3; D gene: TRBD2; V gene: TRBV2; CDR3 DNA: TGTGCCAGCAGTCCTCTAGCGGGAGGGGGAGATACGCAGTATTTT; CDR3 protein: CASSPLAGGGDTQYF
clone size: -; J gene: TRBJ1-2; D gene: -; V gene: TRBV11-2; CDR3 DNA: TGTGCCAGCAGCGGGACAAACTATGGCTACACCTTC; CDR3 protein: CASSGTNYGYTF
clone size: -; J gene: TRBJ1-1; D gene: -; V gene: TRBV18; CDR3 DNA: TGTGCCAGCTCACTAACAGGGCTTTGGGACACTGAAGCTTTCTTT; CDR3 protein: CASSLTGLWDTEAFF
clone size: -; J gene: TRBJ2-5; D gene: -; V gene: TRBV11-3; CDR3 DNA: TGTGCCAGCAGCTTAGACCCCGAGGGAGAAGGGACCCAGTACTTC; CDR3 protein: CASSLDPEGEGTQYF
clone size: -; J gene: TRBJ1-6; D gene: -; V gene: TRBV5-6; CDR3 DNA: TGTGCCAGCAGCTTGGGAGGGGGCTATAATTCACCCCTCCACTTT; CDR3 protein: CASSLGGGYNSPLHF